This TCR beta chain was captured by sequencing in a study of blood T cell repertoires in COVID-19 (dated by TCRdb to between 2020 and 2021). Concerning the study at large: Samples covering the acute and convalescent phases of COVID-19 were provided by collaborators in the United States, Italy and Spain. The samples were drawn from the first 160 participants of the ongoing ImmuneRACE study and from 1,254 subjects provided by 6 global collaborators. The prospective study material was composed of cDNA or gDNA derived from T cells, B-cell-depleted T cells, or PBMCs. The dataset comprised deeply sampled blood TCRbeta repertoires from subjects exposed to, actively infected with, or recovered from COVID-19. Where HLA class I and class II types were available, the types were taken from metadata supplied by the sample provider, not from assay-based typing. The repertoires were made available in a free public database intended to serve as a resource for research on the immune response to SARS-CoV-2. Nearly every sample came with metadata listing a de-identified subject ID, COVID-19 status, age in years and sex. What the work shows at the level of the full study, not this receptor alone: The amount of clinical and demographic metadata varied by source and participant and was provided uncurated.

TCRbeta CDR3 regions were amplified from genomic DNA using the immunoSEQ Assay, a bias-controlled multiplex PCR. For the original study's pipeline: The number of nucleated cells in each sample was estimated from the amplification of reference gene primers within the assay. Sequence reads were collapsed and filtered to measure the absolute abundance of every unique TCRbeta CDR3 rearrangement. For each sample, productive Simpson clonality was calculated by taking the square root of Simpson's diversity index across productive rearrangements. As stored in TCRdb, this immuneACCESS dataset retains in-frame rearrangements with V and J assigned. A fraction of the clones does not appear; measured against another copy, unresolved V genes explain less than half of the discrepancy, and the remainder lacks a known reason. Clonal size and the V and J genes are those of that table, whereas D and trimming came from the DNA. The table for this sample lists some 270,000 clones; about 89% of them were counted only once. Around 1.5% of the sample is in the top ten clones.

Samples from volunteer blood donors who had recovered from COVID-19 were contributed by a second Seattle source. The collaborating institutions used their own protocols to collect whole blood in K2EDTA tubes. For TCRbeta analysis, collaborators shipped samples as frozen whole blood, isolated PBMCs, or DNA extracted from either of those sample types. About this clone: No antigen is known for it. The sample holds no much larger clone one base away, and base qualities are not on file.

Per the germline V gene, SGHRS is the CDR1 and YFSETQ is the CDR2. The CDR3 numbers 15 residues from cysteine through phenylalanine. Only the CDR3 DNA is retained, 45 bases long and in frame from the first base. A distance of 14 bases separates the germline ends of V and J, which lose 7 bases and 1 base respectively. The receptor's source is a woman in her sixties who had recovered from COVID-19. This chain joins TRBV5-1 to TRBJ2-2, and possibly TRBD2, on 7 matching bases. The sample consisted of peripheral blood. The DNA is TGCGCCAGCGGGGGGGCAGTTCTGAACACCGGGGAGCTGTTTTTT. This is translated as CASGGAVLNTGELFF. With the rest looked up from the reference TRBV5-1 and TRBJ2-2 genes rather than sequenced, the full variable domain is KAGVTQTPRYLIKTRGQQVTLSCSPISGHRSVSWYQQTPGQGLQFLFEYFSETQRNKGNFPGRFSGRQFSNSRSEMNVSTLELGDSALYLCASGGAVLNTGELFFGEGSRLTVL.